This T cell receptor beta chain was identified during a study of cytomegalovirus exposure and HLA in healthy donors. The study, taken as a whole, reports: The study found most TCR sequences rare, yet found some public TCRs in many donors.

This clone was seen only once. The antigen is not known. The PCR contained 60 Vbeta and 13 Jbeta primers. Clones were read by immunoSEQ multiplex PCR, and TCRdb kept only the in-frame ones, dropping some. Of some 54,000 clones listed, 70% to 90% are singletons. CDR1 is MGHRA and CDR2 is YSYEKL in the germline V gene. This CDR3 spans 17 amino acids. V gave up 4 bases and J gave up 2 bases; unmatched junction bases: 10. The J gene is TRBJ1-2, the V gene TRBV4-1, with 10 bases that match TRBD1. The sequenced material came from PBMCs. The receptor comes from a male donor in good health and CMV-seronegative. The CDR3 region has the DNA TGCGCCAGCAGCCTAAGCCCCGGGACAGGGGACAACTATGGCTACACCTTC. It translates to CASSLSPGTGDNYGYTF.